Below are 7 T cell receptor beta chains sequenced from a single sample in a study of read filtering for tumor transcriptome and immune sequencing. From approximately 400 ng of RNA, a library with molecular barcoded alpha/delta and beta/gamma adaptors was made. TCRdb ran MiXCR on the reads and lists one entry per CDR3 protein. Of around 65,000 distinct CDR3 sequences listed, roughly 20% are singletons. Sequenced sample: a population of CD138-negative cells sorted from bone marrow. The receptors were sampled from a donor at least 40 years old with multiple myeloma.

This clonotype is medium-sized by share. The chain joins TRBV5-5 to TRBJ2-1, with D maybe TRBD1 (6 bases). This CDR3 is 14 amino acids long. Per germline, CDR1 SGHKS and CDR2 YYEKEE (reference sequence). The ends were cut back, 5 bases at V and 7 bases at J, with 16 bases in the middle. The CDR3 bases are TGTGCCAGCAGAAGCCGGGACAACTATAATGAGCAGTTCTTC. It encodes CASRSRDNYNEQFF. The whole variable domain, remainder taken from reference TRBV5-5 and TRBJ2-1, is DAGVTQSPTHLIKTRGQQVTLRCSPISGHKSVSWYQQVLGQGPQFIFQYYEKEERGRGNFPDRFSARQFPNYSSELNVNALLLGDSALYLCASRSRDNYNEQFFGPGTRLTVL.

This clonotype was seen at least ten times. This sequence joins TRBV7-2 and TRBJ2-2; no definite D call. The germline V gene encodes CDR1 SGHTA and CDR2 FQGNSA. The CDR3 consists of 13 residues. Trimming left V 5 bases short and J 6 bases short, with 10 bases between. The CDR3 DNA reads TGTGCCAGCAGCCGCGACCCTTCCGGGGAGCTGTTTTTT. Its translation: CASSRDPSGELFF.

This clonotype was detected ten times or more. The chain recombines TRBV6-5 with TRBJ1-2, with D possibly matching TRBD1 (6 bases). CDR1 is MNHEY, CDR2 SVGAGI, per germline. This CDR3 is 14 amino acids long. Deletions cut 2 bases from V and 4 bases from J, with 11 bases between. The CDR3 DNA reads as TGTGCCAGCAGTTACACGACAGGAGGCTATGGCTACACCTTC. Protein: CASSYTTGGYGYTF.

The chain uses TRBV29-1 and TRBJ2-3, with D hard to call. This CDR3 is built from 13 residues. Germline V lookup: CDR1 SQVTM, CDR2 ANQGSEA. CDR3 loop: CGIIVAGTDTQYF. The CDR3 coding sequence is TGCGGCATCATAGTTGCAGGCACAGATACGCAGTATTTT.

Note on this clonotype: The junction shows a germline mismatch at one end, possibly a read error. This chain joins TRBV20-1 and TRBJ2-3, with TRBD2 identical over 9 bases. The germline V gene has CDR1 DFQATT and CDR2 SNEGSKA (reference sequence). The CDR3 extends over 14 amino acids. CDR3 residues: CCAYSGGVPDTQYF. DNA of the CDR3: TGCTGTGCTTATAGCGGGGGTGTCCCCGATACGCAGTATTTT.

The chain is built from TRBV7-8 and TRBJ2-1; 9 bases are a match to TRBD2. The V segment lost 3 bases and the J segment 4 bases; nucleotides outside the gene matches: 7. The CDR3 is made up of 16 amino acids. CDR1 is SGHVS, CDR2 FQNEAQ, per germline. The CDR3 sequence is CASSFRLAGKYNEQFF. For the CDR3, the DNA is TGTGCCAGCAGCTTTCGGCTAGCGGGGAAGTACAATGAGCAGTTCTTC.

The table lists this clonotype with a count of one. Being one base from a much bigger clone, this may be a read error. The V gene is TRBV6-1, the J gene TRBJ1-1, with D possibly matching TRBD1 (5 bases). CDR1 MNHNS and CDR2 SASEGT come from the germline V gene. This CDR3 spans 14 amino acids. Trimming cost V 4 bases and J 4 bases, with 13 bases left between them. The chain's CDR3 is CASSAFGRATEAFF. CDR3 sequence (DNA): TGTGCCAGCAGTGCCTTCGGCAGGGCCACTGAAGCTTTCTTT.